What follows describes a single TCR beta chain. Free of recent acute infections or vaccinations, the donors were healthy HIV-negative adults. The study drew all its donors from Caucasian adults living in Nashville, Tennessee. Replicate PCRs run on unsorted PBMC used around 0.3 ug DNA, which was approximately 29,000 T cell genomes. TCRdb keeps only in-frame clones here, not all; method: immunoSEQ multiplex PCR. The sample includes about 500,000 clones, roughly three quarters seen only once; the top ten take around 12%. CDR1 and CDR2 from the germline V gene are LGHNA and YSLEER. J lost 4 bases, V lost 0 bases, and 9 bases had no gene match. This CDR3 spans 19 amino acids. The data stem from a study of shared clonotypes between healthy human individuals.

The chain employs TRBV4-3 and TRBJ2-3; 14 nucleotides match TRBD2. Sequenced: PBMCs. The sequence derives from a woman aged 40 to 50 in good health. Some clones in this sample may be carry-over from other donors' samples. The CDR3 coding sequence is TGCGCCAGCAGCCAAGACCCCCCGGGACTAGCGGGAGCTTCAGATACGCAGTATTTT. Its translation is CASSQDPPGLAGASDTQYF.